This T cell receptor beta chain was documented in a study of blood T cell repertoires in COVID-19 (dated by TCRdb to 2018 to 2021). The study in broad terms: Samples covering the acute and convalescent phases of COVID-19 were provided by collaborators in the United States, Italy and Spain. The prospective study material was composed of cDNA or gDNA derived from T cells, B-cell-depleted T cells, or PBMCs. Deeply sampled blood TCRbeta repertoires from subjects exposed to, actively infected with, or recovered from COVID-19 were included in the dataset. The repertoires were released in a freely available public database intended as a resource for research on the immune response to SARS-CoV-2. The samples were drawn from the first 160 participants of the ongoing ImmuneRACE study and from 1,254 subjects provided by 6 global collaborators. Nearly every sample came with metadata listing a de-identified subject ID, COVID-19 status, age in years and sex. Where HLA class I and class II types were available, the types were taken from metadata supplied by the sample provider, not from assay-based typing. Broad study findings and their caveats: Clinical and demographic metadata were provided uncurated, with the amount varying by source and participant.

In the prospective study, participants were about 18 to 89 years old, resided in about two dozen geographic areas of the United States, and were enrolled through a virtual design. In the prospective study, cohorts were assigned on the basis of participant-reported clinical history obtained from a screening survey and a study questionnaire. For ImmuneRACE Cohort 3, a participant was defined as recovered based on two consecutive negative NP/OP PCR tests, clearance by a healthcare professional, or resolution of symptoms. In the prospective study, mobile phlebotomists collected whole blood, serum and a nasopharyngeal or oropharyngeal swab from each participant. Participants in the prospective study had the option to provide additional blood draws and questionnaires over a roughly two-month period. Blood samples from the prospective study were shipped frozen or at room temperature prior to DNA extraction.

Points on this clone: Its antigen is currently not known. It has no much larger one-base neighbor in the sample; base qualities were not kept.

TCRbeta CDR3 regions were amplified from genomic DNA using the immunoSEQ Assay, a bias-controlled multiplex PCR. The published analysis was carried out like this. The number of nucleated cells in each sample was estimated by amplification of reference gene primers within the assay. To quantify the absolute abundance of each unique TCRbeta CDR3 rearrangement, sequence reads were collapsed and filtered. For each sample, productive Simpson clonality was calculated as the square root of Simpson's diversity index over productive rearrangements. TCRdb re-hosts the immuneACCESS table, in-frame sequences only. Its copies lack some clones; in the studies checked, an unresolved V gene accounts for under half of them, and the cause for the rest is not known. V, J and clone size are those of that table, while D and trimming were read from the DNA. The sample includes approximately 300,000 clones, with approximately 91% observed a single time. Around 4.8% of the sample rests with the top ten.

The sample was PBMCs or T cells enriched from blood (not recorded which). The origin of this receptor is a man in his fifties or sixties who had recovered from COVID-19.

CDR3 reads: CASSLRGTGTTDTQYF. The bases read TGTGCCAGCAGCCTACGCGGGACAGGGACCACAGATACGCAGTATTTT. This chain is built from TRBV6-2 or TRBV6-3 and TRBJ2-3; 9 central bases correspond to TRBD1. Based on the germline V gene, the CDR1 and CDR2 sequences are MNHEY and SVGEGT. V and J are trimmed by 6 bases and 2 bases, and the gene matches miss 9 bases of the junction. There are 16 amino acids in the CDR3, from cysteine to phenylalanine inclusive. Here the CDR3 DNA is all that survives: 48 bases in frame from base 1.